This entry is about one T cell receptor (beta chain). The entry originates in a study of blood T cell repertoires in COVID-19. Generated by immunoSEQ multiplex PCR, the TCRdb table keeps only in-frame clones and is missing some. The table includes about 91,000 clones, roughly 86% detected once. Trimming took 0 bases from V and 4 from J, leaving 8 bases between them. Germline assignment: CDR1 SGHNT and CDR2 YYREEE (reference sequence). The CDR3 extends over 13 amino acids. V and J are TRBV5-4 and TRBJ2-7; D is perhaps TRBD2 (6 bases). This receptor was obtained from a man in his fifties or sixties with active or convalescent COVID-19. Material: peripheral blood. This CDR3 reads CASSLAGVYEQYF. In DNA form, the CDR3 reads TGTGCCAGCAGCTTGGCGGGGGTGTACGAGCAGTACTTC.